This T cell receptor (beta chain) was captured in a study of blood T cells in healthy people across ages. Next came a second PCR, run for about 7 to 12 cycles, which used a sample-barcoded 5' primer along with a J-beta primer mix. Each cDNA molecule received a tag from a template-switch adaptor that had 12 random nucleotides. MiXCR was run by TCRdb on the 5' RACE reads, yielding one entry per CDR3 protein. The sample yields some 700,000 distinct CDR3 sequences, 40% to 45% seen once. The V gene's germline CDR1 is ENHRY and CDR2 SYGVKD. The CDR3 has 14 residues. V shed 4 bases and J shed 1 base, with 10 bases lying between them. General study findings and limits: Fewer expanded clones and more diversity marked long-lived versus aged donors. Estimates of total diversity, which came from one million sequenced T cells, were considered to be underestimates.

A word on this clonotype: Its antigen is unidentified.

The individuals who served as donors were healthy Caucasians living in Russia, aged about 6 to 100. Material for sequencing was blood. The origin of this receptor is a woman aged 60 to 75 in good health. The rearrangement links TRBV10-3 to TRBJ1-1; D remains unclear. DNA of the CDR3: TGTGCCATCAGTGGGCTAGCAACGAACACTGAAGCTTTCTTT. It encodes CAISGLATNTEAFF.